The clone carrying this T cell receptor (beta chain) was found once. Its cognate antigen is unknown. The sample originates from a study of shared clonotypes between healthy human individuals. Study outcomes and limitations: Incomplete sequencing of sorted subsets was indicated by rarefaction despite large depth.

Naive CD8 cells were CD45RO-negative, positively selected for CCR7, excluding terminally differentiated effector memory CD45RA+ cells. The method was immunoSEQ multiplex PCR; TCRdb's version includes in-frame clones alone and lacks a portion of them. The sample yields about 580,000 clones, 98% seen once. The TCR comes from a man aged 30 to 39 in good health. The specimen sequenced was naive CD8+ T cells sorted from blood.

The CDR3 loop is CASSYIAGGGNEQFF. CDR3 nucleotide sequence: TGCGCCAGCAGCTATATAGCGGGAGGGGGGAATGAGCAGTTCTTC. The chain uses TRBV5-1 and TRBJ2-1; 11 bases align to TRBD2. The CDR3 sequence is 15 residues long. V shed 3 bases and J 7 bases; nucleotides not matched to a gene: 6. Germline lookup yields CDR1 SGHRS and CDR2 YFSETQ. Full variable domain (remainder filled in from reference TRBV5-1 and TRBJ2-1): KAGVTQTPRYLIKTRGQQVTLSCSPISGHRSVSWYQQTPGQGLQFLFEYFSETQRNKGNFPGRFSGRQFSNSRSEMNVSTLELGDSALYLCASSYIAGGGNEQFFGPGTRLTVL.